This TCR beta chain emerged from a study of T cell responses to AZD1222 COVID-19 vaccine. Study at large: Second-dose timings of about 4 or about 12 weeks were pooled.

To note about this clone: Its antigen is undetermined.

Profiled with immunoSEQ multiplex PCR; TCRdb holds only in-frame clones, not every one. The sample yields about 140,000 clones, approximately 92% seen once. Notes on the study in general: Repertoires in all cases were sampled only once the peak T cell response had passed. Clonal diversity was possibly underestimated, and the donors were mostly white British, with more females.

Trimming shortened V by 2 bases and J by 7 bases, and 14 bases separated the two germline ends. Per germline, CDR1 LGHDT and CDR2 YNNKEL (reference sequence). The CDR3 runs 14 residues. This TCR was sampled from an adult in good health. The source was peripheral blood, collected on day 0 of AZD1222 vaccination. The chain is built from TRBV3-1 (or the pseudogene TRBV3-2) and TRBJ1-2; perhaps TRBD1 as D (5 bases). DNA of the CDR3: TGTGCCAGCAGCCAACAATCGACAGTATCTGGCTACACCTTC. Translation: CASSQQSTVSGYTF.